Below are 30 T cell receptor beta chains sequenced from a single sample in a study of beta chain features in type 1 diabetes. Study-wide points: There was a moderate but significant shortening of TCRB CDR3s in all four CD4+ subsets of Type 1 diabetes patients.

Reverse transcription of all isolated RNA meant that expressed TCRB transcripts were sequenced. The protocol was immunoSEQ multiplex PCR, while the TCRdb copy is restricted to in-frame clones and leaves out a portion. In the table there are about 250,000 clones, about 11% of which are singletons. For these TCRs, the target antigens are not known. Material: naive CD4+ T cells from blood. The receptor source for this set is a man aged 30 to 39 with type 1 diabetes.

V gene TRBV5-4 combines with J gene TRBJ2-5; a possible D gene is TRBD2 (5 bases). This CDR3 region has 13 residues. V dropped 4 bases and J dropped 5 bases, with 12 bases sitting between them. The germline gives CDR1 SGHNT, CDR2 YYREEE (reference sequence). This CDR3 reads CASSPGRAETQYF. As DNA, the CDR3 is TGTGCCAGCAGCCCTGGGCGGGCGGAGACCCAGTACTTC.

In its sample, this clone was seen a few times. The genes are TRBV7-9 and TRBJ1-6, with D possibly matching TRBD1 (5 bases). Germline CDR1 is SEHNR and CDR2 is FQNEAQ (reference sequence). V was clipped by 5 bases and J by 9 bases, with 11 bases between them. The CDR3 length is 13 residues. DNA for the CDR3: TGTGCCAGCAGCGACAGAACAAGTTCACCCCTCCACTTT. It codes for CASSDRTSSPLHF.

The genes are TRBV7-2 and TRBJ2-3; TRBD2 matches at 7 bases. The CDR3 has 16 residues. Losses at the gene ends were 5 bases for V and 2 bases for J; bases not matched to a gene: 10. CDR1 SGHTA and CDR2 FQGNSA come from the germline V gene. Here the CDR3 DNA reads TGTGCCAGCAGCCAGGATCACGGGGGGATCACAGATACGCAGTATTTT. The encoded protein is CASSQDHGGITDTQYF.

The V call is TRBV1, the J call TRBJ2-3; TRBD1, as called in the table, went unchecked against the DNA. TRBV1 represents a pseudogene. The CDR3 runs to 15 residues. As DNA, the CDR3 is TGCACCAGCAGTCGCTCTCAGGGAAACACAGATACGCAGTATTTT. It is translated as CTSSRSQGNTDTQYF.

The sample holds a few counts of this clone. CDR3 protein: CASSSTGVVTEAFF. The CDR3 DNA is TGTGCCAGCAGCTCGACAGGGGTTGTGACTGAAGCTTTCTTT. This chain links TRBV11-2 with TRBJ1-1; the match to TRBD1 covers 8 bases. Germline values: CDR1 SGHAT, CDR2 FQNNGV. The CDR3 covers 14 residues. V trimming: 4 bases; J trimming: 5 bases; junction bases outside the gene matches: 6.

The genes are TRBV6-5 and TRBJ1-6, with no clear D. CDR3 length equals 13 residues. CDR1 is MNHEY, CDR2 SVGAGI, per germline. V lost 8 bases, J lost 0 bases, and 5 bases lay in between. The CDR3 DNA reads TGTGCCAGCCAGGTCTCCTATAATTCACCCCTCCACTTT. Amino acid sequence: CASQVSYNSPLHF.

This clone has just a few counts. The chain uses TRBV5-1 and TRBJ1-5, with 7 bases matching TRBD1. Per the germline V gene, CDR1 is SGHRS and CDR2 is YFSETQ. CDR3 size: 15 residues. The ends lost 4 bases at V and 4 bases at J; junction bases unmatched: 8. The CDR3 spells CASSPLGQVNQPQHF. CDR3 bases: TGCGCCAGCAGCCCCTTAGGACAGGTAAATCAGCCCCAGCATTTT.

A few counts support this clone. V is TRBV9 and J is TRBJ1-6, with 7 bases fitting TRBD1. Trimming at V came to 3 bases and at J to 10 bases, leaving 10 bases not matched to a gene. The germline gives CDR1 SGDLS, CDR2 YYNGEE. The CDR3 extends over 15 amino acids. As DNA, the CDR3 is TGTGCCAGCAGCGAGCAGACAGGGTCAGGGTCACCCCTCCACTTT. Translation gives CASSEQTGSGSPLHF.

This clone was found a few times. This chain joins TRBV19 and TRBJ2-7, with 7 positions matching TRBD1. The ends lost 6 bases at V and 3 bases at J; junction bases unmatched: 5. The CDR3 is 13 amino acids. Per germline, CDR1 LNHDA and CDR2 SQIVND (reference sequence). The CDR3 here is CASSRDSLYEQYF. The DNA of the CDR3 is TGTGCCAGTAGCCGGGACAGCCTCTACGAGCAGTACTTC.

V is TRBV10-3 and J is TRBJ2-7; 7 nucleotides line up with TRBD2. Trimming removed 4 bases from V and 5 bases from J; junction bases left unmatched: 14. The germline gives CDR1 ENHRY, CDR2 SYGVKD. The CDR3 is 16 residues long. The CDR3 is CAISGGLADVEDEQYF. CDR3 in DNA: TGTGCCATCAGTGGTGGGCTAGCGGACGTGGAAGACGAGCAGTACTTC.

The chain has TRBV5-6 and TRBJ2-6; TRBD1 matches at 7 bases. V lost 6 bases and J lost 4; bases outside the gene matches: 13. CDR3 length: 17 amino acids. CDR1 is SGHDT, CDR2 YYEEEE, per germline. CDR3 amino acids: CASNVRRTGAGANVLTF. Here the CDR3 DNA reads TGTGCCAGCAACGTTCGACGAACAGGGGCAGGGGCCAACGTCCTGACTTTC.

This chain uses TRBV2 with TRBJ2-7, with D possibly being TRBD2 (6 bases). The V gene lost 6 bases and the J gene lost 4 bases, with 16 bases spanning the gap. Germline V gene lookup returns CDR1 SNHLY and CDR2 FYNNEI. The CDR3 covers 14 residues. As DNA, the CDR3 is TGTGCCAGCAGACCGGGAGACGCAGGTTACGAGCAGTACTTC. Its protein is CASRPGDAGYEQYF.

The genes are TRBV7-9 and TRBJ2-7, with 9 bases identical to TRBD1. Germline V CDR1 and CDR2: SEHNR, FQNEAQ (reference sequence). CDR3 size: 16 residues. The V segment lost 1 base and the J segment 3 bases; nucleotides outside the gene matches: 7. CDR3 protein: CASSLDGSDRGYEQYF. The CDR3 DNA sequence: TGTGCCAGCAGCTTAGACGGTTCGGACAGGGGCTACGAGCAGTACTTC. Using reference TRBV7-9 and TRBJ2-7 for the parts outside the CDR3, the full variable domain is DTGVSQNPRHKITKRGQNVTFRCDPISEHNRLYWYRQTLGQGPEFLTYFQNEAQLEKSRLLSDRFSAERPKGSFSTLEIQRTEQGDSAMYLCASSLDGSDRGYEQYFGPGTRLTVT.

The chain has TRBV5-1 and TRBJ2-1; D remains unclear. CDR1 SGHRS and CDR2 YFSETQ come from the germline V gene. V lost 2 bases and J lost 0, with 9 bases in between. The CDR3 consists of 15 residues. The CDR3 nucleotides read TGCGCCAGCAGCTTAGACTGGAGCTCCTACAATGAGCAGTTCTTC. Encoded protein: CASSLDWSSYNEQFF.

This clone occurred a few times. As DNA, the CDR3 is TGTGCCAGCAGCTTAAGGCAGGGCAGGACTAATGAAAAACTGTTTTTT. This translates into CASSLRQGRTNEKLFF. This sequence joins TRBV7-8 and TRBJ1-4; possible D gene TRBD1, 5 bases. Germline V lookup: CDR1 SGHVS, CDR2 FQNEAQ. Trimming stripped 2 bases from V and 2 bases from J, with 12 bases between. The CDR3 length is 16 residues.

J is TRBJ1-6 and V is TRBV27; D might be TRBD1 (5 bases). CDR1 and CDR2 from the germline V gene are MNHEY and SMNVEV (reference sequence). The CDR3 spans 16 residues. The V end was cut by 3 bases, the J end by 5 bases, with 14 bases between. CDR3 DNA sequence: TGTGCCAGCAGTTTTTGGGGGTCGGGGGATAATTCACCCCTCCACTTT. Translated, it gives CASSFWGSGDNSPLHF.

Only a few counts were recorded for this clone. This sequence joins TRBV6-6 and TRBJ2-4; TRBD1 agrees at 7 bases. The CDR3 is 13 amino acids. Trimming cost V 6 bases and J 6 bases; bases outside gene matches: 5. Germline V gives CDR1 MNHNY, CDR2 SVGAGI (reference sequence). The CDR3 bases are TGTGCCAGCAGGTCCGGGACAGTAAACATTCAGTACTTC. It is translated as CASRSGTVNIQYF.

This clone has just a few counts. V and J are TRBV10-3 and TRBJ1-5, with TRBD1 matching 7 bases. Trimming removed 6 bases from V and 3 bases from J; junction bases left unmatched: 8. From germline, CDR1 is ENHRY and CDR2 SYGVKD. This CDR3 is built from 15 residues. The CDR3 loop is CAISRTGGDNQPQHF. The CDR3 DNA reads TGTGCCATCAGCCGGACAGGAGGGGACAATCAGCCCCAGCATTTT.

This clone was observed a handful of times. The V and J genes are TRBV5-4 and TRBJ1-1, with 7 bases aligning to TRBD1. This CDR3 has 15 amino acids. V dropped 4 bases and J dropped 5; count of bases not matched to a gene: 11. The germline V gene has CDR1 SGHNT and CDR2 YYREEE (reference sequence). In nucleotides, the CDR3 is TGTGCCAGCAGCATCTGGACAGGAGAAGGGACTGAAGCTTTCTTT. This translates into CASSIWTGEGTEAFF.

This clone was seen more than once but under ten times. The CDR3 region has the DNA TGTGCCAGCAGTTTCGGTGGGCAGAGACCCTATGGCTACACCTTC. Its translation: CASSFGGQRPYGYTF. The V call is TRBV28, the J call TRBJ1-2, with D unresolved. Trimming removed 3 bases at V and 4 bases at J, with 15 bases between. The germline gives CDR1 MDHEN, CDR2 SYDVKM. The CDR3 consists of 15 residues.

This clone was detected only a few times. CDR3 amino acids: CASSLFGGSTGELFF. CDR3 nucleotide sequence: TGCGCCAGCAGCTTGTTTGGGGGGTCCACCGGGGAGCTGTTTTTT. V usage is TRBV5-1 and J usage is TRBJ2-2; D is possibly TRBD2 (6 bases). CDR1 and CDR2 from the germline V gene are SGHRS and YFSETQ. Deletions cut 1 base from V and 4 bases from J, with 11 bases between. The CDR3 spans 15 residues.

The gene calls are TRBV19 and TRBJ1-4; D unresolved. The V and J ends lost 3 bases and 2 bases respectively, with 7 bases between them. Germline V CDR1 and CDR2: LNHDA, SQIVND (reference sequence). CDR3 length: 14 residues. Here the CDR3 reads CASSIQATNEKLFF. The CDR3 bases are TGTGCCAGTAGTATCCAGGCGACTAATGAAAAACTGTTTTTT. The full variable domain, in which reference TRBV19 and TRBJ1-4 provide the parts outside the CDR3, is DGGITQSPKYLFRKEGQNVTLSCEQNLNHDAMYWYRQDPGQGLRLIYYSQIVNDFQKGDIAEGYSVSREKKESFPLTVTSAQKNPTAFYLCASSIQATNEKLFFGSGTQLSVL.

The V and J genes are TRBV4-2 and TRBJ1-6; D may be TRBD1 (6 bases). This CDR3 spans 15 amino acids. Trimming removed 0 bases at V and 9 bases at J, with 12 bases between. Germline-derived CDR1 and CDR2 are LGHNA and YNFKEQ. CDR3 region: CASSQEAGVGSPLHF. Here the CDR3 DNA reads TGTGCCAGCAGCCAAGAAGCAGGGGTGGGTTCACCCCTCCACTTT.

The V call is TRBV21-1, the J call TRBJ2-7; TRBD1 is the table's D call and was not checked against the DNA. TRBV21-1 is flagged as a pseudogene. The CDR3 runs to 16 residues. CDR3 sequence (DNA): TGTGCCAGCAGCAAAGAAGGCCAGGGGGCGGGATACGAGCAGTACTTC. It codes for CASSKEGQGAGYEQYF.

This clone was seen a few times. CDR3 nucleotides: TGTGCCAGCAGCACATCAGGGGAGCACCTACAAGAGACCCAGTACTTC. Amino acids: CASSTSGEHLQETQYF. The chain couples TRBV7-9 to TRBJ2-5, with a tentative D call TRBD1 (6 bases). The CDR3 length is 16 residues. Germline CDR1 is SEHNR and CDR2 is FQNEAQ (reference sequence). V was pared by 5 bases and J by 2 bases, with 18 bases between.

This chain connects TRBV28 to TRBJ2-5, with 8 positions matching TRBD2. V was clipped by 7 bases and J by 5 bases; unmatched bases: 3. The CDR3 consists of 12 residues. Per germline, CDR1 MDHEN and CDR2 SYDVKM. Here the CDR3 DNA reads TGTGCCAGCACCCGGGGGGGGGAGACCCAGTACTTC. It specifies CASTRGGETQYF.

This clone was counted a few times. V usage is TRBV7-9 and J usage is TRBJ1-6; no firm D call. The CDR3 has 14 residues. Germline V gives CDR1 SEHNR, CDR2 FQNEAQ (reference sequence). Trimming left V 1 base short and J 9 bases short, with 10 bases between. The CDR3 is CASSLGQTTSPLHF. The CDR3 DNA sequence: TGTGCCAGCAGCTTAGGGCAGACAACTTCACCCCTCCACTTT.

The rearrangement uses TRBV29-1 and TRBJ2-3, with 8 nucleotides matching TRBD2. With V trimmed by 2 bases and J by 3 bases, 7 bases remained unmatched. The CDR3 length is 15 residues. Germline V gives CDR1 SQVTM, CDR2 ANQGSEA. The chain's CDR3 is CSVEYGGDQTDTQYF. CDR3 nucleotides: TGCAGCGTTGAATACGGGGGGGATCAAACAGATACGCAGTATTTT.

This sequence joins TRBV19 and TRBJ2-2; the D gene is possibly TRBD1 (7 bases). V was cut by 5 bases and J by 0 bases, with 16 bases left in between. Per the germline V gene, CDR1 is LNHDA and CDR2 is SQIVND (reference sequence). The CDR3 runs to 17 residues. In nucleotides, the CDR3 is TGTGCCAGTAGTCTGAAACCAGGGGGGACGAACACCGGGGAGCTGTTTTTT. Translating it yields CASSLKPGGTNTGELFF.

In this sample, this clone turned up a few times. This chain joins TRBV7-3 and TRBJ2-1; TRBD2 agrees at 7 bases. CDR1 and CDR2 from the germline V gene are SGHTA and FQGTGA. This CDR3 is 15 amino acids long. The ends lost 5 bases at V and 3 bases at J; junction bases unmatched: 7. DNA for the CDR3: TGTGCCAGCAGCAGTCTAGCGGCACGCTACAATGAGCAGTTCTTC. The encoded protein is CASSSLAARYNEQFF.